This T cell receptor (beta chain) was observed in a study of T cells in Graves' hyperthyroidism and ophthalmopathy. CDR1 and CDR2 from the germline V gene are SQVTM and ANQGSEA. V lost 4 bases, J lost 3 bases, and 21 bases lay in between. The CDR3 runs to 17 residues. RNA transcripts served as the template for amplifying TCR beta CDR3 regions. A first-round RT-PCR of the TCR CDR3 used the HTBI primer set. Via MiXCR, TCRdb re-called the multiplex PCR reads, giving one row per CDR3 protein. The sample includes about 400,000 distinct CDR3 sequences, over 12% seen only once; the top ten take 13%. It was uncontrolled infection, other autoimmune disease, pregnancy or lactation that excluded patients. The study based diagnoses on clinical symptoms, serum thyroxine and TRAb, thyroid ultrasound and orbital computed tomography. Around 9.8 ml fresh peripheral blood yielded the PBMCs.

This clonotype originated in a man younger than 35 with Graves' ophthalmopathy. The chain carries TRBV29-1 and TRBJ1-4; possibly TRBD1 for D (5 bases). The sample taken for sequencing was blood. The DNA of the CDR3 is TGCAGCGTTGCCGAAAGGACATCCCGAGCAGCTAATGAAAAACTGTTTTTT. It yields the protein CSVAERTSRAANEKLFF.